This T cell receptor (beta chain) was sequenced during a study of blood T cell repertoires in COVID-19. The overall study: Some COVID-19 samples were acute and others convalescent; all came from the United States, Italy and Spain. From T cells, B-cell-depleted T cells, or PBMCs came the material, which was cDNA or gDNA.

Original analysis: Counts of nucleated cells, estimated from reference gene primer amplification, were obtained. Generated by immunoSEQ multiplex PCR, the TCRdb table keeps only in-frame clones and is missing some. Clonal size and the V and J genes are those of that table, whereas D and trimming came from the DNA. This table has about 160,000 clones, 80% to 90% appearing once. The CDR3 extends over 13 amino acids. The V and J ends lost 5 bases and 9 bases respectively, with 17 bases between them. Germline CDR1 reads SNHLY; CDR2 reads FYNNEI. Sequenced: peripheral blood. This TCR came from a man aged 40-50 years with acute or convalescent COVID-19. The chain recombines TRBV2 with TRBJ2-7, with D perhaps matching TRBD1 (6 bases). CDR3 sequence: CASSFDRLIGQYF. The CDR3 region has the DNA TGTGCCAGCAGTTTCGACAGGTTGATAGGGCAGTACTTC.